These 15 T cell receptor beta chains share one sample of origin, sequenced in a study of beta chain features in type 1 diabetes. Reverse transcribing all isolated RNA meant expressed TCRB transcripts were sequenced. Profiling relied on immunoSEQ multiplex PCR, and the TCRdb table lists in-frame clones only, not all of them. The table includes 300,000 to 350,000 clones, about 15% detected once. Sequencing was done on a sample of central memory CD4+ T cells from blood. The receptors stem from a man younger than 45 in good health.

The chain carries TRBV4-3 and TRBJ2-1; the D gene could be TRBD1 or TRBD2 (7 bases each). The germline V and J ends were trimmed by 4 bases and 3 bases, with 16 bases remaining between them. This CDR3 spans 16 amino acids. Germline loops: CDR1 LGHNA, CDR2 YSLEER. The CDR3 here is CASSRGRGQSYNEQFF. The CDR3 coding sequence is TGCGCCAGCAGCCGAGGGAGGGGACAGAGCTACAATGAGCAGTTCTTC.

Here the CDR3 reads CASSALDWRGGAETQYF. The CDR3, as DNA: TGTGCCAGCAGCGCGCTCGACTGGCGGGGGGGTGCAGAGACCCAGTACTTC. This chain links TRBV9 with TRBJ2-5; 9 bases align to TRBD2. Germline CDR1 and CDR2: SGDLS and YYNGEE. Trimming removed 3 bases from V and 4 bases from J; junction bases left unmatched: 13. There are 17 residues in the CDR3.

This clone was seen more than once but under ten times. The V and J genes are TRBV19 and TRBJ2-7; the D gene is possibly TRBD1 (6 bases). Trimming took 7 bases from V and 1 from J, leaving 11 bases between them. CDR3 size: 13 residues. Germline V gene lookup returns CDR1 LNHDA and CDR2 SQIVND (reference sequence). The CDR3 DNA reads TGTGCCAGTAAGAGGGACAAGTCCTACGAGCAGTACTTC. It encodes CASKRDKSYEQYF.

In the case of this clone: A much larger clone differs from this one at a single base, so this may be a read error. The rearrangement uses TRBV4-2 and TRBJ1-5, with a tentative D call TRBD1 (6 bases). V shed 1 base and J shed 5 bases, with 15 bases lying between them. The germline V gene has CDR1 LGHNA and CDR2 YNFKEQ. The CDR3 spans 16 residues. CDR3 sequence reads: CASSQVRTAKDQPQHF. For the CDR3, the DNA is TGTGCCAGCAGCCAAGTAAGGACAGCCAAAGATCAGCCCCAGCATTTT.

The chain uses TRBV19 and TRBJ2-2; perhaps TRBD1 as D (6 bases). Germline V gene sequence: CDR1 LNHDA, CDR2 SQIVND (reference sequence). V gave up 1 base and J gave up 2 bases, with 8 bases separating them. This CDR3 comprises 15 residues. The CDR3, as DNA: TGTGCCAGTAGTATAGGGGGGACAAACACCGGGGAGCTGTTTTTT. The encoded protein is CASSIGGTNTGELFF.

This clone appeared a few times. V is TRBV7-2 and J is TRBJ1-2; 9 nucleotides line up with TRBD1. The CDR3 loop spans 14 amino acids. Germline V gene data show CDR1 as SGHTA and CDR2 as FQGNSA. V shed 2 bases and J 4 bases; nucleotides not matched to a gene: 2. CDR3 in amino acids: CASSLKTGGYGYTF. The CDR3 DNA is TGTGCCAGCAGCTTAAAGACAGGGGGCTATGGCTACACCTTC.

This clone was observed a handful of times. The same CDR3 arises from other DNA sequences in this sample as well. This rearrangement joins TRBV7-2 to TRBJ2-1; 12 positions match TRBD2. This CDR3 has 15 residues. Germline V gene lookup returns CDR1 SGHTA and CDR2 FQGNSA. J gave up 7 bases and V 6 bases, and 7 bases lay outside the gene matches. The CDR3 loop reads CASSPPSGRGNEQFF. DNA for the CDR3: TGTGCCAGCAGTCCTCCTAGCGGGAGGGGAAATGAGCAGTTCTTC. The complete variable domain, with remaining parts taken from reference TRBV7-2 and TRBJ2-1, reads GAGVSQSPSNKVTEKGKDVELRCDPISGHTALYWYRQSLGQGLEFLIYFQGNSAPDKSGLPSDRFSAERTGGSVSTLTIQRTQQEDSAVYLCASSPPSGRGNEQFFGPGTRLTVL.

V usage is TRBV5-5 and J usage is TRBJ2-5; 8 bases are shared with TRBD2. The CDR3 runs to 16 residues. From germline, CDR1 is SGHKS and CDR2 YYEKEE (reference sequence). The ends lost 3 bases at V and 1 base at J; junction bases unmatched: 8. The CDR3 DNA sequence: TGTGCCAGCAGCTCCTATAGCGGGATTGGCCAAGAGACCCAGTACTTC. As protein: CASSSYSGIGQETQYF.

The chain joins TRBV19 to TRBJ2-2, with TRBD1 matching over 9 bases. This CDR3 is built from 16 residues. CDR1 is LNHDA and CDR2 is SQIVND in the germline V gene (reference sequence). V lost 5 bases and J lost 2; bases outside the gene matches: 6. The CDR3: CASSPTGGLNTGELFF. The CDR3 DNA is TGTGCCAGTAGTCCTACAGGGGGCTTAAACACCGGGGAGCTGTTTTTT.

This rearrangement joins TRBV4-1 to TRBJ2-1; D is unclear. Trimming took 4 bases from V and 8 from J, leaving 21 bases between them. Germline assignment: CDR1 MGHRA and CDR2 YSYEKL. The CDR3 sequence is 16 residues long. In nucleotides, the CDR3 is TGCGCCAGCAGCCTTAAAGGGCAGGCGGCATTGGATGAGCAGTTCTTC. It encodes CASSLKGQAALDEQFF.

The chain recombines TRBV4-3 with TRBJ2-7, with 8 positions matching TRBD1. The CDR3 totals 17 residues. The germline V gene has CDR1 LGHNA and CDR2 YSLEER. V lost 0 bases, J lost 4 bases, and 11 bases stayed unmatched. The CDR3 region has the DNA TGCGCCAGCAGCCAAGAGGAGAACGCAGGGGGCTGGTACGAGCAGTACTTC. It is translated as CASSQEENAGGWYEQYF.

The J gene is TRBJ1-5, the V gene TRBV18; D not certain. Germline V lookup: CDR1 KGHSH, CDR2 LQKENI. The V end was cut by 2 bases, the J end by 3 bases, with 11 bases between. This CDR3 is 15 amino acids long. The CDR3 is CASSPSPGNNQPQHF. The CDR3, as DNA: TGTGCCAGCTCACCATCTCCGGGGAACAATCAGCCCCAGCATTTT.

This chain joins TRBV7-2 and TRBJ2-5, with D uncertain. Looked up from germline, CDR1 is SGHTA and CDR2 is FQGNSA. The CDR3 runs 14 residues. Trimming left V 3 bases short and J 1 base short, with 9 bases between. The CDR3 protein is CASSFYGVQETQYF. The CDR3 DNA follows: TGTGCCAGCAGCTTCTACGGAGTCCAAGAGACCCAGTACTTC.

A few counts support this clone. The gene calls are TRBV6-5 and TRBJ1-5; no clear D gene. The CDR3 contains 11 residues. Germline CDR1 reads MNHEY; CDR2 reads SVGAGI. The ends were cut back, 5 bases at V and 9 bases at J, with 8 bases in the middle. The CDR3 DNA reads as TGTGCCAGCAGTGAAGAGTGGCCCCAGCATTTT. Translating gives CASSEEWPQHF.

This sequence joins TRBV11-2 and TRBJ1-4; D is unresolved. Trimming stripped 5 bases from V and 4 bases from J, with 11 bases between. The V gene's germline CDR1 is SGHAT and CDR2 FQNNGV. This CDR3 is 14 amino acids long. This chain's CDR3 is CASSPNDLNEKLFF. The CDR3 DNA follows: TGTGCCAGCAGCCCCAATGATCTTAATGAAAAACTGTTTTTT.